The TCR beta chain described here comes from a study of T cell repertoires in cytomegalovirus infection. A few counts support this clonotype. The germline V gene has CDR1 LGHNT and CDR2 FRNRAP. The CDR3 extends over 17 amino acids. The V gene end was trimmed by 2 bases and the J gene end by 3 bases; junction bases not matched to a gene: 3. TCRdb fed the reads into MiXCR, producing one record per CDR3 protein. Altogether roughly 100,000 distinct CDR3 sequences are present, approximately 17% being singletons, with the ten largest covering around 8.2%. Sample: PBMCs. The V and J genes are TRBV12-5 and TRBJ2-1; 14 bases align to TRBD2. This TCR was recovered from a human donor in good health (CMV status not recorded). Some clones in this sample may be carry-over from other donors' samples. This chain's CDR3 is CASGLLGLAGDYNEQFF. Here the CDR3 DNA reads TGTGCTAGTGGTTTGTTGGGACTAGCGGGGGACTACAATGAGCAGTTCTTC.